This record covers a single T cell receptor (beta chain). Clones were read by immunoSEQ multiplex PCR, and TCRdb kept only the in-frame ones, dropping some. The sample records approximately 390,000 clones, about 90% being singletons. The data are from a study of blood T cell repertoires in COVID-19. Germline loops: CDR1 LNHDA, CDR2 SQIVND (reference sequence). Trimming took 4 bases from V and 5 from J; bases not matched to a gene: 2. This CDR3 is built from 14 residues. V and J are TRBV19 and TRBJ2-3; 11 bases map to TRBD2. This receptor was taken from a man between 18 and 35 years old with active or convalescent COVID-19. Sequenced input: peripheral blood. CDR3 region: CASSRGTSGDTQYF. The CDR3 coding sequence is TGTGCCAGTAGTAGAGGGACTAGCGGAGATACGCAGTATTTT. Together with reference TRBV19 and TRBJ2-3, the CDR3 gives the full variable domain: DGGITQSPKYLFRKEGQNVTLSCEQNLNHDAMYWYRQDPGQGLRLIYYSQIVNDFQKGDIAEGYSVSREKKESFPLTVTSAQKNPTAFYLCASSRGTSGDTQYFGPGTRLTVL.